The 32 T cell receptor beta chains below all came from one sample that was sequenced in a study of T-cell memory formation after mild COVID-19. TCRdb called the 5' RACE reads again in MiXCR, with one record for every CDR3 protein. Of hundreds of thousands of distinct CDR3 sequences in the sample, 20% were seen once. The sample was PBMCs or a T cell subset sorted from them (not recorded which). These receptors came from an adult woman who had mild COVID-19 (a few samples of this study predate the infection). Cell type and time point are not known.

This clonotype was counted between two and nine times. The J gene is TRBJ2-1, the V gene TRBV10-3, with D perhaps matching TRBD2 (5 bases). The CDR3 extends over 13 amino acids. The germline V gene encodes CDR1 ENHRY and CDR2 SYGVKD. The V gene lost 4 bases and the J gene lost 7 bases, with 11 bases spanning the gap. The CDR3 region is CAISVLARNEQFF. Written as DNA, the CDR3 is TGTGCCATCAGTGTTCTAGCTAGGAATGAGCAGTTCTTC.

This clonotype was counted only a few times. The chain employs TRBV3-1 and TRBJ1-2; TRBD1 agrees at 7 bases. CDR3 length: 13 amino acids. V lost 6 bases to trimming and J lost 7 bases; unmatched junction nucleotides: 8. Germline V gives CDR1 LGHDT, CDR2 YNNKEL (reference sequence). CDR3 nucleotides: TGTGCCAGCAGTCAGACAGGGTTGGGTGGCTACACCTTC. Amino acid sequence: CASSQTGLGGYTF.

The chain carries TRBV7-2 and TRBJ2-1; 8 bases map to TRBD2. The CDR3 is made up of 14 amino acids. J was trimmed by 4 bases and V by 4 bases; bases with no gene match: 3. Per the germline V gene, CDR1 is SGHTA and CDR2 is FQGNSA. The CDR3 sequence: CASSYASGYNEQFF. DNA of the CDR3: TGTGCCAGCAGCTACGCTAGCGGGTACAATGAGCAGTTCTTC.

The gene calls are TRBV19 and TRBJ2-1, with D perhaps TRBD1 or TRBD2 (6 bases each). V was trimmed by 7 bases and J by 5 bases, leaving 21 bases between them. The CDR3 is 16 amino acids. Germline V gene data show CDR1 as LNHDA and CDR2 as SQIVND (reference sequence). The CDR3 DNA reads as TGTGCCAGTACCCGTGGGGACCGGGGGCGGAACAATGAGCAGTTCTTC. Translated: CASTRGDRGRNNEQFF.

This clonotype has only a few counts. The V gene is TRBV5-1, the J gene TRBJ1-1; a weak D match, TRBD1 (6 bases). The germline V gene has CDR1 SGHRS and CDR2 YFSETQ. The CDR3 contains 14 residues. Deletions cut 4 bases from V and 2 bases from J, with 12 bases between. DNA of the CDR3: TGCGCCAGCAGCACGGACAGACCTAACACTGAAGCTTTCTTT. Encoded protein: CASSTDRPNTEAFF. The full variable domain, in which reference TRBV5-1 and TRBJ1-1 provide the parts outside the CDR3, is KAGVTQTPRYLIKTRGQQVTLSCSPISGHRSVSWYQQTPGQGLQFLFEYFSETQRNKGNFPGRFSGRQFSNSRSEMNVSTLELGDSALYLCASSTDRPNTEAFFGQGTRLTVV.

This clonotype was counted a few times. The CDR3 spells CAISETETGSYEQYF. The CDR3 DNA is TGTGCCATCAGTGAGACGGAGACCGGCTCCTACGAGCAGTACTTC. V usage is TRBV10-3 and J usage is TRBJ2-7; D is undetermined. Germline lookup yields CDR1 ENHRY and CDR2 SYGVKD. Trimming pared 2 bases from V and 0 bases from J, leaving 11 bases between. The CDR3 is 15 residues long.

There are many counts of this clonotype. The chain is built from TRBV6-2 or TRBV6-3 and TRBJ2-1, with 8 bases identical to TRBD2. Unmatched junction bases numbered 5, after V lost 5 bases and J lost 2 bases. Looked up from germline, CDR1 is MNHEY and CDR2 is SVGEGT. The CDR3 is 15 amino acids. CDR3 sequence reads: CASSKTSGTYNEQFF. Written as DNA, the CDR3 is TGTGCCAGCAGTAAAACTAGCGGAACCTACAATGAGCAGTTCTTC.

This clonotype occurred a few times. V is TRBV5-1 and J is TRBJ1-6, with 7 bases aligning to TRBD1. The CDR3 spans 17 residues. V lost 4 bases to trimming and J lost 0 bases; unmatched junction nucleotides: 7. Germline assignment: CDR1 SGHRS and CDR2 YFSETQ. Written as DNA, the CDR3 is TGCGCCAGCAGCGCCCAGACAGGGAGCTCCTATAATTCACCCCTCCACTTT. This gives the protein CASSAQTGSSYNSPLHF. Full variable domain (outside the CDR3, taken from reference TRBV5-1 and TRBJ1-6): KAGVTQTPRYLIKTRGQQVTLSCSPISGHRSVSWYQQTPGQGLQFLFEYFSETQRNKGNFPGRFSGRQFSNSRSEMNVSTLELGDSALYLCASSAQTGSSYNSPLHFGNGTRLTVT.

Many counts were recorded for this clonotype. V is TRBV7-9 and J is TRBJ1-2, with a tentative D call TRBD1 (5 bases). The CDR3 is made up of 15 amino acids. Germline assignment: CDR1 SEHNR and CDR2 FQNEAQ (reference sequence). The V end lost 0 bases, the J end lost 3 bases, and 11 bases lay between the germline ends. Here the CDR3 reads CASSLAATEHYGYTF. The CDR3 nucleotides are TGTGCCAGCAGCTTAGCGGCGACAGAACACTATGGCTACACCTTC.

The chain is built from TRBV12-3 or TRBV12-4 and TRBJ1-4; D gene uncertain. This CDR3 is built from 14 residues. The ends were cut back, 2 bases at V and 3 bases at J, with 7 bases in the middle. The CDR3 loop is CASSLTTSNEKLFF. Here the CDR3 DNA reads TGTGCCAGCAGTTTAACCACATCTAATGAAAAACTGTTTTTT.

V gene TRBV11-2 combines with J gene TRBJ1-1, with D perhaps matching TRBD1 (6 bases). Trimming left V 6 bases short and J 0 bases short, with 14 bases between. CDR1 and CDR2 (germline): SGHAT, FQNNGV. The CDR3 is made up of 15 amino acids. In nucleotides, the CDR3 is TGTGCCAGCAGGGGGGGCGGATACCTGAACACTGAAGCTTTCTTT. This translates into CASRGGGYLNTEAFF. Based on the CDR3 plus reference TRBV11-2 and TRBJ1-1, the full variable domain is EAGVAQSPRYKIIEKRQSVAFWCNPISGHATLYWYQQILGQGPKLLIQFQNNGVVDDSQLPKDRFSAERLKGVDSTLKIQPAKLEDSAVYLCASRGGGYLNTEAFFGQGTRLTVV.

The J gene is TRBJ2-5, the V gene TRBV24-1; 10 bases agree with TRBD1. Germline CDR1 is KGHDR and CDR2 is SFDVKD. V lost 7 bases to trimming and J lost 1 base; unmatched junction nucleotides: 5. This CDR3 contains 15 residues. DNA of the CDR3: TGTGCCACCAGCGACAGGGGGCCGCCCCAAGAGACCCAGTACTTC. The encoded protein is CATSDRGPPQETQYF.

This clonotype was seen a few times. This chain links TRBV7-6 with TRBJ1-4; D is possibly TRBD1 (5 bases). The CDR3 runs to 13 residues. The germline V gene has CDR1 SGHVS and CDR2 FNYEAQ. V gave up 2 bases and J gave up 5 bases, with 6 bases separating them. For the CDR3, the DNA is TGTGCCAGCAGCTTACAGGGAAATGAAAAACTGTTTTTT. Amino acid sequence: CASSLQGNEKLFF.

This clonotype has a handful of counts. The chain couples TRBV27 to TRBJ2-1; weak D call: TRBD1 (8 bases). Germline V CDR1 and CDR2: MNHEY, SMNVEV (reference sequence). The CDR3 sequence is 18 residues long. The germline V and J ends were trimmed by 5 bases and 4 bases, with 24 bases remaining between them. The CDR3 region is CASSLGQGGQAGYNEQFF. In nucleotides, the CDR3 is TGTGCCAGCAGTCTAGGACAGGGAGGGCAAGCGGGATACAATGAGCAGTTCTTC.

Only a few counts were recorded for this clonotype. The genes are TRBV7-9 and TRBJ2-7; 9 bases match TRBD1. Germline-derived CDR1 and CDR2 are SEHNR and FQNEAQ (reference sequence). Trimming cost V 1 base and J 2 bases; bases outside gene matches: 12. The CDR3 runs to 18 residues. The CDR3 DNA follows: TGTGCCAGCAGCTTAGTTACCGTCCGGGACAGGGAAACCTACGAGCAGTACTTC. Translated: CASSLVTVRDRETYEQYF. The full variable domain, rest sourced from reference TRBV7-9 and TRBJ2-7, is DTGVSQNPRHKITKRGQNVTFRCDPISEHNRLYWYRQTLGQGPEFLTYFQNEAQLEKSRLLSDRFSAERPKGSFSTLEIQRTEQGDSAMYLCASSLVTVRDRETYEQYFGPGTRLTVT.

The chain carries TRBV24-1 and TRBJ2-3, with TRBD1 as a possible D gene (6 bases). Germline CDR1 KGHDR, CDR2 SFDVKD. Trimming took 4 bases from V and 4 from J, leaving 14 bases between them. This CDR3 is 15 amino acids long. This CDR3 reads CATSDRGRGPDTQYF. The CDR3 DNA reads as TGTGCCACCAGTGACCGAGGCAGGGGTCCAGATACGCAGTATTTT.

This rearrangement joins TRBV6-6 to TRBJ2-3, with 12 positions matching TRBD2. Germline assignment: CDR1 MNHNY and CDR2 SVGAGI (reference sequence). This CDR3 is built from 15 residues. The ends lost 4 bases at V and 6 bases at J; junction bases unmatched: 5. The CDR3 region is CASSFTSGGFDTQYF. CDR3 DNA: TGTGCCAGCAGTTTTACTAGCGGGGGGTTTGATACGCAGTATTTT.

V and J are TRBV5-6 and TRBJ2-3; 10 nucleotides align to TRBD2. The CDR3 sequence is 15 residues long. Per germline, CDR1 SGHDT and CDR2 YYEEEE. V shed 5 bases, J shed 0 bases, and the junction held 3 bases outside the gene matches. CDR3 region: CASRIAGGSTDTQYF. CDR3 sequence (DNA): TGTGCCAGCAGAATAGCGGGGGGCAGCACAGATACGCAGTATTTT.

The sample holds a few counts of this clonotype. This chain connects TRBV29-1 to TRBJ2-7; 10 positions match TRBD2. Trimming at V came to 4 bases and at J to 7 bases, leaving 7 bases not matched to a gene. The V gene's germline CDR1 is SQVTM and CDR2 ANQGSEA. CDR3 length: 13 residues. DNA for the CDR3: TGCAGCGTTGGCTCTAGCGGGAGAGGAGAGCAGTACTTC. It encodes CSVGSSGRGEQYF.

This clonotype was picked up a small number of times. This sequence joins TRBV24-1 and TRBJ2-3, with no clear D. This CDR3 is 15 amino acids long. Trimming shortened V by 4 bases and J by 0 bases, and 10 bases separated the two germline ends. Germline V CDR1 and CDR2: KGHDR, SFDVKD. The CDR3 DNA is TGTGCCACCAGTGACGTTTACGGGAGCACAGATACGCAGTATTTT. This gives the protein CATSDVYGSTDTQYF.

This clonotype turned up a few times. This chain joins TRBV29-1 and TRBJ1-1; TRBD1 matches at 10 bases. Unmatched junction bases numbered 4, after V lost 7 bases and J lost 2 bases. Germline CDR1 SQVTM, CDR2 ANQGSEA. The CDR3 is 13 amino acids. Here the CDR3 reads CSGRQGANTEAFF. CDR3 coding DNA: TGCAGCGGCCGACAGGGGGCAAACACTGAAGCTTTCTTT. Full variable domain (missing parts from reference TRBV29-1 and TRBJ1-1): SAVISQKPSRDICQRGTSLTIQCQVDSQVTMMFWYRQQPGQSLTLIATANQGSEATYESGFVIDKFPISRPNLTFSTLTVSNMSPEDSSIYLCSGRQGANTEAFFGQGTRLTVV.

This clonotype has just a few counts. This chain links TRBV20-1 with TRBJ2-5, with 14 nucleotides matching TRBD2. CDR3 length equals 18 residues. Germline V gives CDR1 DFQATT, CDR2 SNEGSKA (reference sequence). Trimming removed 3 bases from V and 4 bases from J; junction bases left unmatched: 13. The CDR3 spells CSARKPGTSGSVAETQYF. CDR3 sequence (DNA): TGCAGTGCTAGGAAGCCCGGGACTAGCGGGAGTGTCGCAGAGACCCAGTACTTC.

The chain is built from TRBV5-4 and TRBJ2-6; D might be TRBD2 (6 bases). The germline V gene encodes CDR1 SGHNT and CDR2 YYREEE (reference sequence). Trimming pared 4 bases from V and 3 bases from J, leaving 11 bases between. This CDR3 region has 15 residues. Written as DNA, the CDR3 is TGTGCCAGCAGCCCATCGGGGGTTGGGGCCAACGTCCTGACTTTC. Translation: CASSPSGVGANVLTF.

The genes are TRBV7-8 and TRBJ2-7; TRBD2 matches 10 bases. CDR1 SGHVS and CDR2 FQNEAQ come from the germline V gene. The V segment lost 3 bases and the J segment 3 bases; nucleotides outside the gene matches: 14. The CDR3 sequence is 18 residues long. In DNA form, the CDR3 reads TGTGCCAGCAGCTTCAGTCCCCTTTCCACTAGCGGGAACTACGAGCAGTACTTC. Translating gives CASSFSPLSTSGNYEQYF.

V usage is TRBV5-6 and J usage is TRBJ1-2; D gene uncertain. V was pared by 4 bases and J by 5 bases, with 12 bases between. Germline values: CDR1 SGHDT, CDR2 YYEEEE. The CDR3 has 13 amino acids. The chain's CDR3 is CASSTDASYGYTF. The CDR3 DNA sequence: TGTGCCAGCAGCACCGATGCGAGTTATGGCTACACCTTC.

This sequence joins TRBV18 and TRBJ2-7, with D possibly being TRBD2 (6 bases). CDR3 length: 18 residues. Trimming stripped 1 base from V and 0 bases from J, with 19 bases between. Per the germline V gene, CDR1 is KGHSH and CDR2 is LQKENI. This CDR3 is CASSPRIGSGVSSYEQYF. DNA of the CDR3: TGTGCCAGCTCACCACGTATCGGGTCGGGAGTTAGCTCCTACGAGCAGTACTTC.

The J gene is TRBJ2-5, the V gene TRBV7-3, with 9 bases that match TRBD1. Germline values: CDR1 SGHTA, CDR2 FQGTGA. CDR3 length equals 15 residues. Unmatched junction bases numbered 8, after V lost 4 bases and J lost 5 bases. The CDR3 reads CASSWTGVDGETQYF. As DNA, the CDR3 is TGTGCCAGCAGCTGGACAGGGGTGGATGGGGAGACCCAGTACTTC.

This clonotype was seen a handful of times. The CDR3 DNA follows: TGCGCCAGCAGACGGGACAGGGGGAGAGAGACCCAGTACTTC. It is translated as CASRRDRGRETQYF. This rearrangement joins TRBV10-2 to TRBJ2-5; the match to TRBD1 covers 11 bases. Trimming removed 6 bases from V and 4 bases from J; junction bases left unmatched: 4. Germline V gene lookup returns CDR1 WSHSY and CDR2 SAAADI. The CDR3 sequence is 14 residues long.

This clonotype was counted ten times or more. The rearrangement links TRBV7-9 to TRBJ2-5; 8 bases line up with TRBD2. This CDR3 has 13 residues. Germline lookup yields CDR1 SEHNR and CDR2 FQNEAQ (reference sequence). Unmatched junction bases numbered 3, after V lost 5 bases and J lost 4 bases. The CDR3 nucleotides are TGTGCCAGCAGCCTGAGCGGGAGAGAGACCCAGTACTTC. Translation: CASSLSGRETQYF.

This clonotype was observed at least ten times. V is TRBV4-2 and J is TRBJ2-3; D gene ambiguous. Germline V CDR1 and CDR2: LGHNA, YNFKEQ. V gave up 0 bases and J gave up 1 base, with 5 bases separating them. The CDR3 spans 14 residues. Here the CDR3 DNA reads TGTGCCAGCAGCCAAGAAAGAGGCACAGATACGCAGTATTTT. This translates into CASSQERGTDTQYF.

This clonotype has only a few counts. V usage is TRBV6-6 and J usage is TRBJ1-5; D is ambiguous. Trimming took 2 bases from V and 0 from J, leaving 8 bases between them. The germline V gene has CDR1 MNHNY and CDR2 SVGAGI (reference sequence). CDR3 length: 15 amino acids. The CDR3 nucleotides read TGTGCCAGCAGTTACAGGGAACCTAGCAATCAGCCCCAGCATTTT. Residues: CASSYREPSNQPQHF.

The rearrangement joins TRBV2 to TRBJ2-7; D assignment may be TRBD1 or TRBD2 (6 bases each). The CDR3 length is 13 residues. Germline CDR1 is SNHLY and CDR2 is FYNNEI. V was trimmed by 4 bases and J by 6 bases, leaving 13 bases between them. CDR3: CASSARLGGEQYF. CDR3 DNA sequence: TGTGCCAGCAGTGCTCGACTAGGGGGCGAGCAGTACTTC.